This T cell receptor beta chain derives from a study of cytomegalovirus exposure and HLA in healthy donors. Germline lookup yields CDR1 LNHDA and CDR2 SQIVND (reference sequence). The CDR3 runs 16 residues. Trimming cost V 5 bases and J 3 bases; bases outside gene matches: 5. About this clone: Its antigen remains unidentified.

General study findings and limits: V- and J-gene trimming in TCR beta was tied to a missense DCLRE1C variant by an analysis performed later. In a later analysis, most CMV-associated TCR beta chains appeared HLA-restricted.

PCR was performed using 60 Vbeta and 13 Jbeta primers. TCRdb keeps only in-frame clones here, not all; method: immunoSEQ multiplex PCR. The sample has over 50,000 clones; roughly 90% are singletons. The sequence derives from a man aged 30 to 45 in good health and CMV-seropositive. Sequenced material: PBMCs. The V gene is TRBV19, the J gene TRBJ2-2, with 11 bases aligning to TRBD1. The CDR3 loop is CASSPRDRGYTGELFF. The DNA for the CDR3 is TGTGCCAGTAGTCCCCGGGACAGGGGGTACACCGGGGAGCTGTTTTTT. The full variable domain, with the rest looked up from reference TRBV19 and TRBJ2-2, is DGGITQSPKYLFRKEGQNVTLSCEQNLNHDAMYWYRQDPGQGLRLIYYSQIVNDFQKGDIAEGYSVSREKKESFPLTVTSAQKNPTAFYLCASSPRDRGYTGELFFGEGSRLTVL.